This TCR beta chain is drawn from a study of T cells in Graves' hyperthyroidism and ophthalmopathy. Broader study findings: Most expanded thyroid clonotypes above 0.001 also appeared in blood.

CDR1 is LGHNT and CDR2 is FRNRAP in the germline V gene. V lost 6 bases to trimming and J lost 0 bases, with 11 bases between them. This CDR3 has 14 amino acids. Amplification targeted TCR beta CDR3 regions from RNA transcripts. HTBI primers were used for first-round RT-PCR of the TCR CDR3. From the multiplex PCR reads, TCRdb called clonotypes with MiXCR, one entry per CDR3 protein. The table records 370,000 or so distinct CDR3 sequences, about 25% of them present only once. Turning to this clonotype: As yet, its antigen is unknown.

The clonotype was recovered from a man aged 45-65 years with Graves' hyperthyroidism. The sample comprised blood. The V and J genes are TRBV12-5 and TRBJ1-1, with D perhaps matching TRBD1 (5 bases). CDR3 coding DNA: TGTGCTAGTGGGGGGGGGAGACTGAACACTGAAGCTTTCTTT. This gives the protein CASGGGRLNTEAFF.